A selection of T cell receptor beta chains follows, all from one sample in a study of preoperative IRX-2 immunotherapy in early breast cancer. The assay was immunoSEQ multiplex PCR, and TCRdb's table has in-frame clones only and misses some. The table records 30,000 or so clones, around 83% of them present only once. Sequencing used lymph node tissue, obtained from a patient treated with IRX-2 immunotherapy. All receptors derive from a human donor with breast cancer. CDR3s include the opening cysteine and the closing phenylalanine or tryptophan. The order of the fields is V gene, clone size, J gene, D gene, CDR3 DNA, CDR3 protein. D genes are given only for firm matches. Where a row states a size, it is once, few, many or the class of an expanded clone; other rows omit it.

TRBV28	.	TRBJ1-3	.	TGTGCCAGCATTCAGGGGCCTTTCTCTGGAAACACCATATATTTT	CASIQGPFSGNTIYF
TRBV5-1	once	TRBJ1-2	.	TGCGCCAGCAGCTTGCGGGGGGAGGCGTATGGCTACACCTTC	CASSLRGEAYGYTF
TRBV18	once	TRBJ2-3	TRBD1	TGTGCCAGCTCAGGGACAGGGGGCGCAGATACGCAGTATTTT	CASSGTGGADTQYF
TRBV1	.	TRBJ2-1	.	TGCGCCAGCAGCCAAGATGAGGGGGACCCTTTTTCGTTCTTC	CASSQDEGDPFSFF
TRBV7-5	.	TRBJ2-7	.	TGTGCCAGCAGCCCCCCGACAGGGTGGTACGAGCAGTACTTC	CASSPPTGWYEQYF
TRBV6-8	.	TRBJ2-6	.	TGTGCCAGCAGTACTGGGGCCAACGTCCTGACTTTC	CASSTGANVLTF
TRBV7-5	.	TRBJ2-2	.	TGTGCCAGCAGCTTAACGTCACCGGTAGTGGCCGGGGAGCTGTTTTTT	CASSLTSPVVAGELFF
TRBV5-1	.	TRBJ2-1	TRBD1	TGCGCCAGCAGCTCCGGGACAGGGGGATCCGATGAGCAGTTCTTC	CASSSGTGGSDEQFF
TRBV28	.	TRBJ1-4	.	TGTGCCAGCAGTTTCCTCTCGAGTGGAAAACTGTTTTTT	CASSFLSSGKLFF
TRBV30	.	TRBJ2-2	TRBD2	TGTGCCTGGAGTGTACGGGCGGGAGGGCCTATCGGGGAGCTGTTTTTT	CAWSVRAGGPIGELFF
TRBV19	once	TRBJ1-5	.	TGTGCCAGTAGTTCCTCATACAATCAGCCCCAGCATTTT	CASSSSYNQPQHF
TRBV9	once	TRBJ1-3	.	TGTGCCAGCAGCGTAGAAGGGGTCTCTGGAAACACCATATATTTT	CASSVEGVSGNTIYF
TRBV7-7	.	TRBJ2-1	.	TGTGCCAGCAGCTCCGAGTTGGGGGGACGAAACAATGAGCAGTTCTTC	CASSSELGGRNNEQFF
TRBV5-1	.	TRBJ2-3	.	TGCGCCAGCAGCCAAGTGCTAGCGAGGAGCACAGATACGCAGTATTTT	CASSQVLARSTDTQYF
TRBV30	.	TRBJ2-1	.	TGTGCCTGGAGTGTACAGGCTAGCGCGTACAATGAGCAGTTCTTC	CAWSVQASAYNEQFF
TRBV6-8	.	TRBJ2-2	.	TGTGCCAGCAGCCCCGGGATCTCGAACACCGGGGAGCTGTTTTTT	CASSPGISNTGELFF
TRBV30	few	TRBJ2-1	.	TGTGCCTGGAGTGTTGTTGATGAGCAGTTCTTC	CAWSVVDEQFF
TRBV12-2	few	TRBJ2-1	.	TGTGCCAGTCAAGTCGGCGGGGACCGGAATGAGCAGTTCTTC	CASQVGGDRNEQFF
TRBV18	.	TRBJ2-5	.	TGTGCCAGCTCACCGATGATGGGTTGGGAGACCCAGTACTTC	CASSPMMGWETQYF
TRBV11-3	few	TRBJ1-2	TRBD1	TGTGCCAGCAGCCAAAGAAACAGGGGTGAGGGCTACACCTTC	CASSQRNRGEGYTF
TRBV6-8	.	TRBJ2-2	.	TGTGCCGGATCCCGACAGTCCGCTATCGGGGAGCTGTTTTTT	CAGSRQSAIGELFF
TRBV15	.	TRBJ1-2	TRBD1	TGTGCCACCAGCACCGGGACAGGGGGATTTGGCTACACCTTC	CATSTGTGGFGYTF
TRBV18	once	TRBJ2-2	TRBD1	TGTGCCAGCTCCCGACAGGGGGCTCTAAACACCGGGGAGCTGTTTTTT	CASSRQGALNTGELFF
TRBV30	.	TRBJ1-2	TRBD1	TGTGCCTGGAGAATCCAGGGGGTTGGTGGCTACACCTTC	CAWRIQGVGGYTF
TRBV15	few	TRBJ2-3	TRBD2	TGTGCCACCAGCAGAGGTGGACTAGCTAGAGGCACAGATACGCAGTATTTT	CATSRGGLARGTDTQYF
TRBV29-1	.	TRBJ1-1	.	TGCAGCGTTGTTTATCAGGTTACTAACACTGAAGCTTTCTTT	CSVVYQVTNTEAFF
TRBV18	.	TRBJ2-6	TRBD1	TGTGCCAGCGGGACAGGGGCCGGGGCCAACGTCCTGACTTTC	CASGTGAGANVLTF
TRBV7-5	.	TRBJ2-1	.	TGTGCCAGCAGCTTAGTGTCGAGCGGGGCGGAGCAGTTCTTC	CASSLVSSGAEQFF
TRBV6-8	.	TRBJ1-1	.	TGTGCCAGCAGCCTTGGGGGTAGGGGCACTGAAGCTTTCTTT	CASSLGGRGTEAFF
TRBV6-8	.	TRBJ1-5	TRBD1	TGTGCCAGCAGTTACCCAACAGGGACAGGGGATTACAATCAGCCCCAGCATTTT	CASSYPTGTGDYNQPQHF
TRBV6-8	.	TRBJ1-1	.	TGTGCCAGCAGTTACGTCCAGGGGACCACTGAAGCTTTCTTT	CASSYVQGTTEAFF
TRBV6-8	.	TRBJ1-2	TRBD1	TGTGCCAGCAGCAGGGACAGAAATTTCTATGGCTACACCTTC	CASSRDRNFYGYTF
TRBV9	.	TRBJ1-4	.	TGTGCCAGCCAACCCCTAAGGCGAGAAAAACTGTTTTTT	CASQPLRREKLFF
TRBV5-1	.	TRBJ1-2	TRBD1	TGCGCCAGCAGCCAAGCTGGACAGGGGGTAACGAATGGCTACACCTTC	CASSQAGQGVTNGYTF
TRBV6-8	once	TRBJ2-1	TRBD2	TGTGCCAGCACCCTAGAGGCGGGGGGGCATGAGCAGTTCTTC	CASTLEAGGHEQFF
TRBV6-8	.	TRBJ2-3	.	TGTGCCAGCAGTTACGGGGAGACGGCAGATACGCAGTATTTT	CASSYGETADTQYF
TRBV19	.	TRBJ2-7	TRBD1	TGTGCCAGTAGTATGAGGACAGGGCGAAGCGAGCAGTACTTC	CASSMRTGRSEQYF
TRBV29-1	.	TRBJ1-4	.	TGCAGCCTCAGGGTACAGGGTGGGGGAAAACTGTTTTTT	CSLRVQGGGKLFF
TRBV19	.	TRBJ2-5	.	TGTGCCAGTAGTATGGTGGGCGGAGAGACCCAGTACTTC	CASSMVGGETQYF
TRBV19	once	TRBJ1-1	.	TGTGCCAGTAGGAGGCAGGCTTCCAACACTGAAGCTTTCTTT	CASRRQASNTEAFF
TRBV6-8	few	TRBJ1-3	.	TGTGCCAGCAGTGCCAGATTTTCCTCTGGAAACACCATATATTTT	CASSARFSSGNTIYF
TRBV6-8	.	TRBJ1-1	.	TGTGCCAGCAGTGACCCAGGTAGAAACACTGAAGCTTTCTTT	CASSDPGRNTEAFF
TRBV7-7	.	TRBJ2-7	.	TGTGCCAGAAGCTTGGGACATTCAAACCGTTCCTTGCTAAGTTACGAGCAGTACTTC	CARSLGHSNRSLLSYEQYF
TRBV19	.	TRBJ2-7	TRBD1	TGTGCCAGTAGTATAACGGGACAGGGGCCTATAAAGCAGTACTTC	CASSITGQGPIKQYF
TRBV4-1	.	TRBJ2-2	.	TGCGCCAGCAGCCACAACCCGATCCGGACAGGGAGGGCCGGGGAGCTGTTTTTT	CASSHNPIRTGRAGELFF